This record covers a single TCR beta chain. TCR beta cDNA libraries included unique molecular identifiers. Roughly 500,000 cDNA molecules were obtained from approximately 0.91 to 9.4 million T cells. Via MiXCR, TCRdb re-called the PCR reads, giving one row per CDR3 protein. This table has around 710,000 distinct CDR3 sequences, around 42% appearing once. This sample is drawn from a study of post-analysis software for immune sequencing data. Turning to the study itself: The disease courses spanned relapsing-remitting, secondary progressive and progressive-relapsing forms of multiple sclerosis.

This clonotype was sampled from a girl between 10 and 17 years old with multiple sclerosis. Sequenced input: blood.

CDR3 region: CASSFGLAGITDTQYF. The CDR3 DNA follows: TGTGCCAGCAGCTTCGGACTAGCGGGTATCACAGATACGCAGTATTTT. The gene calls are TRBV7-6 and TRBJ2-3; 11 bases agree with TRBD2. In germline, CDR1 is SGHVS, CDR2 FNYEAQ. The J segment lost 2 bases and the V segment lost 3 bases, leaving 4 bases of the junction unmatched. The CDR3 contains 16 residues.